The clone carrying this T cell receptor (beta chain) occurred once. Its target is not known. Here immunoSEQ multiplex PCR was the method, and the copy in TCRdb shows in-frame clones only, minus some. This table has approximately 6,400 clones, about 69% appearing once. These data come from a study of T cells and Merkel cell carcinoma outcomes. Overall study results and limits: Reportedly, T-cell repertoire with density predicts Merkel cell carcinoma outcomes.

The receptor's source is a human donor with Merkel cell carcinoma. Some clones in this sample may be carry-over from other donors' samples. What was sequenced was tumor tissue from Merkel cell carcinoma.

The CDR3 reads CASSLEAEAFF. Written as DNA, the CDR3 is TGTGCCAGCAGTTTGGAGGCTGAAGCTTTCTTT. The rearrangement links TRBV6-6 to TRBJ1-1, with no clear D. Looked up from germline, CDR1 is MNHNY and CDR2 is SVGAGI (reference sequence). Between the trimmed V and J ends, which lost 4 bases and 6 bases, there was a span of 6 bases. This CDR3 region has 11 residues.